This T cell receptor (beta chain) came from a study of identical twins. General study results and limits: For out-of-frame beta sequences, excess twin sharing was weaker.

Concerning this clonotype itself: Its target is not known.

Each CDR3 protein is one row after TCRdb ran MiXCR on the 5' RACE reads. This table has 550,000 to 700,000 distinct CDR3 sequences, around 20% appearing once. The data also belong to a second study, concerning T cells expressing NK-cell markers. That paper notes: In a group of 5 to 7 donors, dominant NKG2C+ clonotypes represented 1.0-7.0% of CD8+ T cells.

The receptor was isolated from a woman between 18 and 29 years old in good health. The sequenced sample consisted of PBMCs.

Here the CDR3 reads CASNRGTGVNYGYTF. Written as DNA, the CDR3 is TGTGCCAGCAACCGTGGGACAGGGGTAAACTATGGCTACACCTTC. This chain joins TRBV12-3 or TRBV12-4 and TRBJ1-2; 10 bases map to TRBD1. J was trimmed by 2 bases and V by 7 bases; bases with no gene match: 7. This CDR3 has 15 amino acids.